Presented here are 19 T cell receptor beta chains from one specimen sequenced in a study of OX40 agonist ivuxolimab in advanced cancers. TCRdb's table, derived via immunoSEQ multiplex PCR, lists solely in-frame clones and lacks some. The sample has roughly 70,000 clones; approximately 90% are singletons. Sequencing used CD4+ or CD8+ T cells sorted from blood, obtained in a trial of the OX40 agonist ivuxolimab. Receptors originate from an adult with an advanced solid tumor such as melanoma, head and neck, liver or kidney cancer.

The chain couples TRBV7-2 to TRBJ2-1; 12 bases are a match to TRBD2. Germline trimming cut 5 bases from V and 4 bases from J; bases unmatched to any gene: 3. Germline values: CDR1 SGHTA, CDR2 FQGNSA. This CDR3 is 15 amino acids long. The CDR3 DNA follows: TGTGCCAGCAGCCCTAGCGGGGGGGGGTACAATGAGCAGTTCTTC. It specifies CASSPSGGGYNEQFF.

In its sample, this clone was seen once. V is TRBV11-2 and J is TRBJ2-2; TRBD2 agrees at 12 bases. This CDR3 region has 17 residues. Germline values: CDR1 SGHAT, CDR2 FQNNGV. The V gene end was trimmed by 5 bases and the J gene end by 4 bases; junction bases not matched to a gene: 8. The CDR3 protein is CASSLTSGRTGTGELFF. Here the CDR3 DNA reads TGTGCCAGCAGCCTGACTAGCGGGAGAACAGGCACCGGGGAGCTGTTTTTT.

The chain employs TRBV6-4 and TRBJ2-2; D is perhaps TRBD2 (6 bases). The V gene lost 5 bases and the J gene lost 4 bases, with 8 bases spanning the gap. Germline assignment: CDR1 MRHNA and CDR2 SNTAGT. This CDR3 has 13 residues. The CDR3 is CASSLSGTGELFF. CDR3 DNA: TGTGCCAGCAGTCTTAGCGGCACCGGGGAGCTGTTTTTT.

This clone is a singleton in its sample. The chain employs TRBV7-3 and TRBJ2-6; 9 positions agree with TRBD1. There are 17 residues in the CDR3. Germline assignment: CDR1 SGHTA and CDR2 FQGTGA. J lost 0 bases, V lost 5 bases, and 5 bases had no gene match. The CDR3 sequence: CASSPGTGLSGANVLTF. CDR3 sequence (DNA): TGTGCCAGCAGCCCCGGGACAGGGCTCTCTGGGGCCAACGTCCTGACTTTC.

This clone appeared a single time. The rearrangement joins TRBV27 to TRBJ2-5, with 15 bases fitting TRBD2. With V trimmed by 5 bases and J by 5 bases, 3 bases remained unmatched. CDR3 length: 15 amino acids. Germline V gene lookup returns CDR1 MNHEY and CDR2 SMNVEV (reference sequence). Here the CDR3 reads CASSTGLAGGETQYF. As DNA, the CDR3 is TGTGCCAGCAGTACTGGACTAGCGGGAGGGGAGACCCAGTACTTC.

The V and J genes are TRBV11-2 and TRBJ1-2, with D tentatively TRBD1 (5 bases). The V and J ends lost 1 base and 6 bases respectively, with 9 bases between them. Germline V CDR1 and CDR2: SGHAT, FQNNGV. This CDR3 region has 13 residues. The CDR3 spells CASSLGGVDGYTF. The CDR3, as DNA: TGTGCCAGCAGCTTAGGGGGCGTTGATGGCTACACCTTC.

This chain links TRBV5-8 with TRBJ2-7; 7 nucleotides agree with TRBD2. With 0 bases clipped from V and 3 bases from J, the junction kept 9 bases outside the gene matches. This CDR3 region has 16 residues. CDR1 is SGHTS, CDR2 YDEGEE, per germline. The CDR3 loop reads CASSLASSGPNYEQYF. The CDR3 DNA sequence: TGTGCCAGCAGCTTGGCCTCTAGCGGACCCAACTACGAGCAGTACTTC.

The rearrangement links TRBV9 to TRBJ1-1; D gene unclear. Looked up from germline, CDR1 is SGDLS and CDR2 is YYNGEE. V lost 0 bases and J 0 bases, leaving 6 bases between the germline ends. The CDR3 is 14 residues long. The CDR3 coding sequence is TGTGCCAGCAGCGTAGACTTGATGAACACTGAAGCTTTCTTT. This translates into CASSVDLMNTEAFF. Variable domain in full (rest from reference TRBV9 and TRBJ1-1): DSGVTQTPKHLITATGQRVTLRCSPRSGDLSVYWYQQSLDQGLQFLIQYYNGEERAKGNILERFSAQQFPDLHSELNLSSLELGDSALYFCASSVDLMNTEAFFGQGTRLTVV.

About this clone: The sample holds other DNA sequences that translate to the same CDR3. The chain combines TRBV30 with TRBJ2-1; weak D call: TRBD1 (7 bases). Germline assignment: CDR1 GTSNPN and CDR2 SVGIG (reference sequence). Trimming took off 6 bases at V and 6 bases at J, with 12 bases between the two ends. CDR3 length equals 12 residues. The CDR3 coding sequence is TGTGCCTGCGGGCAGGGGGGCAATGAGCAGTTCTTC. Its translation is CACGQGGNEQFF.

The chain uses TRBV15 and TRBJ1-5; no reliable D call. The germline gives CDR1 LNHNV, CDR2 YYDKDF (reference sequence). Trimming stripped 4 bases from V and 4 bases from J, with 14 bases between. This CDR3 spans 15 amino acids. CDR3 bases: TGTGCCACCAGCACCTACGGAACGGTAAATCAGCCCCAGCATTTT. Translating it yields CATSTYGTVNQPQHF.

The chain recombines TRBV5-6 with TRBJ1-1; TRBD1 matches at 7 bases. The CDR3 consists of 14 residues. The germline V gene has CDR1 SGHDT and CDR2 YYEEEE. With V trimmed by 5 bases and J by 7 bases, 11 bases remained unmatched. The CDR3 loop is CASRPRGYQHEAFF. As DNA, the CDR3 is TGTGCCAGCAGACCCAGGGGGTACCAACATGAAGCTTTCTTT.

V and J are TRBV19 and TRBJ2-5; 9 bases fit TRBD1. With V trimmed by 2 bases and J by 5 bases, 3 bases remained unmatched. Germline assignment: CDR1 LNHDA and CDR2 SQIVND (reference sequence). The CDR3 consists of 14 residues. The CDR3 sequence: CASSITGGGETQYF. CDR3 DNA sequence: TGTGCCAGTAGTATAACAGGGGGCGGGGAGACCCAGTACTTC.

This chain joins TRBV4-3 and TRBJ2-3; TRBD1 agrees at 10 bases. Losses at the gene ends were 4 bases for V and 7 bases for J; bases not matched to a gene: 5. The CDR3 consists of 14 residues. Germline V gives CDR1 LGHNA, CDR2 YSLEER. Here the CDR3 reads CASSPGTGVNTQYF. Here the CDR3 DNA reads TGCGCCAGCAGCCCAGGGACAGGGGTAAATACGCAGTATTTT.

This clone was observed a handful of times. The chain recombines TRBV15 with TRBJ2-1; a possible D gene is TRBD2 (6 bases). The CDR3 extends over 12 amino acids. From germline, CDR1 is LNHNV and CDR2 YYDKDF (reference sequence). Trimming took off 6 bases at V and 11 bases at J, with 14 bases between the two ends. The CDR3 coding sequence is TGTGCCACCAGGGAAGACGGGAGTAAGCAGTTCTTC. It specifies CATREDGSKQFF.

The chain joins TRBV4-2 to TRBJ2-7, with D possibly matching TRBD2 (5 bases). Germline V gene lookup returns CDR1 LGHNA and CDR2 YNFKEQ. Trimming took 4 bases from V and 5 from J, leaving 18 bases between them. This CDR3 contains 15 residues. In nucleotides, the CDR3 is TGTGCCAGCAGCCTTAAACTAGTCTTGTCCGACGAGCAGTACTTC. This codes for CASSLKLVLSDEQYF.

The chain carries TRBV2 and TRBJ1-2; D is unclear. The CDR3 is 12 amino acids. Trimming cost V 11 bases and J 2 bases, with 12 bases left between them. Looked up from germline, CDR1 is SNHLY and CDR2 is FYNNEI. The CDR3 coding sequence is TGTGCCTGCACGGCGGACAACTATGGCTACACCTTC. It encodes CACTADNYGYTF. Together with reference TRBV2 and TRBJ1-2, the CDR3 gives the full variable domain: EPEVTQTPSHQVTQMGQEVILRCVPISNHLYFYWYRQILGQKVEFLVSFYNNEISEKSEIFDDQFSVERPDGSNFTLKIRSTKLEDSAMYFCACTADNYGYTFGSGTRLTVV.

The rearrangement links TRBV4-1 to TRBJ2-7, with 8 bases identical to TRBD1. This CDR3 has 15 residues. CDR1 is MGHRA and CDR2 is YSYEKL in the germline V gene. J lost 7 bases, V lost 1 base, and 9 bases had no gene match. CDR3 in amino acids: CASSQVSGGAFEQYF. CDR3 DNA sequence: TGCGCCAGCAGCCAAGTCTCAGGGGGCGCATTTGAGCAGTACTTC.

V gene TRBV30 combines with J gene TRBJ2-2; possibly TRBD1 or TRBD2 for D (5 bases each). CDR1 and CDR2 (germline): GTSNPN, SVGIG (reference sequence). Trimming stripped 0 bases from V and 11 bases from J, with 22 bases between. This CDR3 spans 16 amino acids. Written as DNA, the CDR3 is TGTGCCTGGAGTGTAGGGCAGGTGGGGACGTTTATAGAGCTGTTTTTT. Translation: CAWSVGQVGTFIELFF.

This chain joins TRBV14 and TRBJ2-3; D ambiguous. This CDR3 spans 14 amino acids. Between the trimmed V and J ends, which lost 3 bases and 1 base, there was a span of 8 bases. CDR1 is SGHDN and CDR2 is FVKESK in the germline V gene. CDR3 in DNA: TGTGCCAGCAGCCACGACGGTGGCACAGATACGCAGTATTTT. It codes for CASSHDGGTDTQYF.